This TCR beta chain comes out of a study of blood T cells in healthy people across ages. General study findings and limits: Compared with aged donors, long-lived donors showed fewer expanded clones, suggesting selection.

This clonotype was counted only a few times. The antigen remains undetermined. The CDR3 is 15 residues long. V lost 3 bases, J lost 7 bases, and 9 bases stayed unmatched. Germline CDR1 LGHNA, CDR2 YSLEER. For the second PCR, which ran for about 6 to 11 cycles, a sample-barcoded 5' primer and a J-beta primer mix were used. TCRdb fed the 5' RACE reads into MiXCR, producing one record per CDR3 protein. The sample records approximately 800,000 distinct CDR3 sequences, 58% being singletons. The individuals who served as donors were healthy Caucasians living in Russia, aged about 6 to 95. The sequencing input was blood. V and J are TRBV4-3 and TRBJ2-1; TRBD1 aligns across 7 bases. This receptor was obtained from a man aged 30 to 45 in good health. In DNA, the CDR3 is TGCGCCAGCAGCCAGGACAGGTCTCCTCTGAATGAGCAGTTCTTC. Protein sequence: CASSQDRSPLNEQFF.